This is a list of T cell receptor beta chains from one sample in a study of cytomegalovirus exposure and HLA in healthy donors. Here immunoSEQ multiplex PCR was the method, and the copy in TCRdb shows in-frame clones only, minus some. Seen in this sample are 100,000 to 150,000 clones; the ten most common clones hold approximately 1.5%. The sequenced sample was PBMCs. The receptors shown here come from a woman in her thirties or forties in good health and CMV-seronegative. CDR3s include the opening cysteine and the closing phenylalanine or tryptophan. D genes are given only for firm matches.

d_call j_call v_call cdr3_nt cdr3_aa
TRBD1 TRBJ2-2 TRBV4-2 TGTGCCAGCAGCCCTAGGTCCCATCAGGGGGCACCGGGGGAGCTGTTTTTT CASSPRSHQGAPGELFF
TRBD1 TRBJ2-5 TRBV9 TGTGCCAGCAGCGTATCAGGGGGCGGTGAGACCCAGTACTTC CASSVSGGGETQYF
- TRBJ2-7 TRBV7-2 TGTGCCAGCAGCTTAATTGGCAGGGACTCCTACGAGCAGTACTTC CASSLIGRDSYEQYF
- TRBJ2-5 TRBV20-1 TGCAGTGCCCCGGAAGAGACCCAGTACTTC CSAPEETQYF
- TRBJ2-3 TRBV7-9 TGTGCCAGCAGCTTAGTAGGGGCTCCTCCCACAGATACGCAGTATTTT CASSLVGAPPTDTQYF
TRBD1 TRBJ2-6 TRBV5-5 TGTGCCAGCAGCTTGGAGGGACAGGGAACTGGGGCCAACGTCCTGACTTTC CASSLEGQGTGANVLTF
TRBD1 TRBJ1-2 TRBV7-8 TGTGCCAGCAGCTTACAGGACAGGGGGTTTGGCTATGGCTACACCTTC CASSLQDRGFGYGYTF
- TRBJ1-1 TRBV29-1 TGCAGCGTTGCAGGGGCCGTAAACACTGAAGCTTTCTTT CSVAGAVNTEAFF
TRBD1 TRBJ1-4 TRBV28 TGTGCCAGCAGGACAGGGGGACTCGAAAAACTGTTTTTT CASRTGGLEKLFF
TRBD2 TRBJ2-1 TRBV7-9 TGTGCCAGCAGCCCTCAAGCGGGGGGCCTCTACAATGAGCAGTTCTTC CASSPQAGGLYNEQFF
- TRBJ1-5 TRBV7-2 TGTGCCAGCAGCTTATATCAGGAGGGTCAGCCCCAGCATTTT CASSLYQEGQPQHF
TRBD2 TRBJ2-1 TRBV7-6 TGTGCCAGCAGCTACCCCGGGACTAGCCCGTTCTTC CASSYPGTSPFF
TRBD2 TRBJ2-3 TRBV9 TGTGCCAGCAGCGTTCTCGCGGGGGATACAGATACGCAGTATTTT CASSVLAGDTDTQYF
TRBD1 TRBJ2-5 TRBV25-1 TGTGCCAGCAGCGCCCCTCGGGACAGGGGCCAGACCCAGTACTTC CASSAPRDRGQTQYF
- TRBJ2-3 TRBV4-2 TGTGCCAGCAGCCAATTCTCCGGGACTCCCTTTGGGCAGTATTTT CASSQFSGTPFGQYF
TRBD1 TRBJ1-1 TRBV18 TGTGCCAGCTCACCACCAGCGACAGGGGGCAACACTGAAGCTTTCTTT CASSPPATGGNTEAFF
- TRBJ2-3 TRBV2 TGTGCCAGCAGTGAGCAGGGTCCCACAGATACGCAGTATTTT CASSEQGPTDTQYF
- TRBJ2-2 TRBV6-5 TGTGCCGCGAAGTTGACAGGCGGAACCGGGGAGCTGTTTTTT CAAKLTGGTGELFF
- TRBJ1-6 TRBV9 TGTGCCAGCAGCGGAAGAGCTTATAATTCACCCCTCCACTTT CASSGRAYNSPLHF
- TRBJ1-2 TRBV27 TGTGCCAGCAGTCGGCAGGGTGGCGGCTATGGCTACACCTTC CASSRQGGGYGYTF
- TRBJ2-7 TRBV9 TGTGCCAGCAGCCCCCCAGGACAGTCCTACGAGCAGTACTTC CASSPPGQSYEQYF
TRBD2 TRBJ2-3 TRBV7-3 TGTGCCAGCAGCTTAACGGGGCGGGGGGGCCGAACAGATACGCAGTATTTT CASSLTGRGGRTDTQYF
TRBD2 TRBJ2-5 TRBV4-2 TGTGCCAGCAGCCGCGGGGGGGCCGGGGAGACCCAGTACTTC CASSRGGAGETQYF
- TRBJ1-5 TRBV6-5 TGTGCCAGCAGTTACAGGGGGGGTAGGGGCAATCAGCCCCAGCATTTT CASSYRGGRGNQPQHF
- TRBJ1-5 TRBV6-6 TGTGCCAGCAGTTACTCGAGAACTAGCAATCAGCCCCAGCATTTT CASSYSRTSNQPQHF
TRBD1 TRBJ2-1 TRBV19 TGTGCCAGTAGAGGGACAGTAGGCCACAATGAGCAGTTCTTC CASRGTVGHNEQFF
TRBD1 TRBJ1-5 TRBV19 TGTGCCAGTAGTATGGCACAGGGGAAGGGTCAGCCCCAGCATTTT CASSMAQGKGQPQHF
- TRBJ1-1 TRBV5-1 TGCGCCAGCAGCTCCCGAGGTGGGGGCGGAGGTGAAGCTTTCTTT CASSSRGGGGGEAFF
- TRBJ2-1 TRBV6-1 TGTGCCAGCGGTGGGAGCTCCTACAATGAGCAGTTCTTC CASGGSSYNEQFF
- TRBJ1-2 TRBV19 TGTGCCAGTACCTTTCCCGGGGGTCTTCGTTTC CASTFPGGLRF
- TRBJ1-2 TRBV19 TGTGCCAGCAATACACAGGGAATGGAAGATGGCTACACCTTC CASNTQGMEDGYTF
- TRBJ1-4 TRBV27 TGTGCCAGCAGTTTCGCGAATGAAAAACTGTTTTTT CASSFANEKLFF
TRBD1 TRBJ2-6 TRBV11-1 TGTGCAACCTACGGGGACAGCCGTACCTCTGGGGCCAACGTCCCGACTTTC CATYGDSRTSGANVPTF
- TRBJ2-3 TRBV10-1 TGCGCCAGCAGGCGGGGGCCGCCAGATACGCAGTATTTT CASRRGPPDTQYF
- TRBJ1-2 TRBV27 TGTGCCAGCAGTTCCGCGGACAGAATATATGGCTACACCTTC CASSSADRIYGYTF
- TRBJ2-7 TRBV5-5 TGTGCCAGCAGCTCGCCAGGGGGGTACGAGCAGTACTTC CASSSPGGYEQYF
- TRBJ1-2 TRBV4-3 TGCGCCAGCAGCGCCCAGGTCACAACTAACTATGGCTACACCTTC CASSAQVTTNYGYTF
TRBD1 TRBJ2-7 TRBV7-2 TGTGCCAGCAGCGAGGACAGGCGAGGCGAGCAGTACTTC CASSEDRRGEQYF
- TRBJ2-7 TRBV18 TGTGCCAGCTCACCAGGGGCCACCTACGAGCAGTACTTC CASSPGATYEQYF
- TRBJ2-1 TRBV11-3 TGTGCCAGCAGCTCCAACGGCCCCTCGGGAGAGCAGTTCTTC CASSSNGPSGEQFF
- TRBJ2-7 TRBV5-4 TGTGCCAGCAGCCCGTCTCTTACAGGGCTAAACGAGCAGTACTTC CASSPSLTGLNEQYF
TRBD1 TRBJ2-1 TRBV5-1 TGCGCCAGCAGCTTGGGAGGGACAGTCAATGAGCAGTTCTTC CASSLGGTVNEQFF
- TRBJ1-2 TRBV27 TGTGCCAGCAGTTTGGGCAGGGCTTCGGATGGCTACACCTTC CASSLGRASDGYTF
- TRBJ2-3 TRBV6-6 TGTGCCAGCAGTTACTCCCGCAGGGGCACAGATACGCAGTATTTT CASSYSRRGTDTQYF